This TCR beta chain was sequenced during a study of T cells in Graves' hyperthyroidism and ophthalmopathy. TCR beta CDR3 region amplification was performed from RNA transcripts. An initial round of RT-PCR targeting the TCR CDR3 relied on the HTBI primer set. TCRdb passed the multiplex PCR reads through MiXCR, listing each CDR3 protein once. The sample records over 400,000 distinct CDR3 sequences, roughly 14% being singletons. To note about this clonotype: What it binds is unknown. This may stem from a read error, because a much larger clone lies one nucleotide away.

The CDR3 loop spans 12 amino acids. Ophthalmopathy cases scored 3 or more on the Clinical Activity Score and 4 or more on NOSPECS grade, with duration below 3 months. Patients were excluded for uncontrolled infection, other autoimmune disease, pregnancy or lactation. Study observations and caveats: A model built on 13 V-J features separated ophthalmopathy from stable hyperthyroidism. Ophthalmopathy, as predicted by the model, came a median around 7 months after the prediction.

The sequencing input was blood. The chain has TRBV12-3 or TRBV12-4 and TRBJ1-6; D not resolved. This TCR came from a young man with Graves' ophthalmopathy. The CDR3 DNA sequence: TGTGCCTGCAGTTTATATAATTCACCCCTCCACTTT. Translation gives CACSLYNSPLHF.